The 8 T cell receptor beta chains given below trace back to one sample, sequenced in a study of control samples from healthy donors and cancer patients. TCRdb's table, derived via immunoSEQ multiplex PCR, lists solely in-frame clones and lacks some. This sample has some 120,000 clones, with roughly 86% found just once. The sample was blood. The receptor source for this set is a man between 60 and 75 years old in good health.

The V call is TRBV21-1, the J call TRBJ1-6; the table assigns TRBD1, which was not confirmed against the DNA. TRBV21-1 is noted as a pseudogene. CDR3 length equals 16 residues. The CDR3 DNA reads TGTGCCAGCGGCCTAACTCCCGGCAGGCTGGATTCACCCCTCCACTTT. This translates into CASGLTPGRLDSPLHF.

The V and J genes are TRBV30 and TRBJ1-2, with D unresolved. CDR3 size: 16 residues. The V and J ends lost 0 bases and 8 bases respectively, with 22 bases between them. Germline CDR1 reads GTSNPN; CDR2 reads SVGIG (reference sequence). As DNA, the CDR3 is TGTGCCTGGAGTGTAGGATTGGGCCGGGCCGGCGGGGGCTACACCTTC. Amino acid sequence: CAWSVGLGRAGGGYTF.

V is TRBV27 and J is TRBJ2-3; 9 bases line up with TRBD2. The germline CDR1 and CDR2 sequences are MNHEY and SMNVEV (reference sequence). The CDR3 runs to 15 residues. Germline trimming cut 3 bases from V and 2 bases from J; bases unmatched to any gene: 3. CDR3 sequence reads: CASSFLAGVTDTQYF. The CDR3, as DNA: TGTGCCAGCAGTTTTTTAGCGGGGGTCACAGATACGCAGTATTTT.

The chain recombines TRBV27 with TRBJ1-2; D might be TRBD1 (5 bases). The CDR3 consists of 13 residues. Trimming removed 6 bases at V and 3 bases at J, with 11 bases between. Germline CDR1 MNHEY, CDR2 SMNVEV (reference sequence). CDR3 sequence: CASRRGGDYGYTF. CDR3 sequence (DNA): TGTGCCAGCAGAAGGGGAGGAGACTATGGCTACACCTTC.

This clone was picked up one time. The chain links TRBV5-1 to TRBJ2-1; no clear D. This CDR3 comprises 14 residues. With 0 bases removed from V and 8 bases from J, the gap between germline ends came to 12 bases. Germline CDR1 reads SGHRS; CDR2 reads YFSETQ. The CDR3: CASSLGSTGYEQFF. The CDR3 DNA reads TGCGCCAGCAGCTTGGGCTCCACGGGCTATGAGCAGTTCTTC.

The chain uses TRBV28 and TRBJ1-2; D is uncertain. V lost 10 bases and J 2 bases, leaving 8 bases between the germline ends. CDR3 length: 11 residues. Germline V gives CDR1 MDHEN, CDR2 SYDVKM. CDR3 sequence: CAIEINYGYTF. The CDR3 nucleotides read TGTGCCATCGAGATAAACTATGGCTACACCTTC.

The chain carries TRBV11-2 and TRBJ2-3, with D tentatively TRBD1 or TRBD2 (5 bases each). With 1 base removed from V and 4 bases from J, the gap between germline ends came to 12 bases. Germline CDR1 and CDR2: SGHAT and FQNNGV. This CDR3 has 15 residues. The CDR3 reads CASSLVGESADTQYF. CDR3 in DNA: TGTGCCAGCAGCTTAGTGGGGGAATCCGCAGATACGCAGTATTTT.

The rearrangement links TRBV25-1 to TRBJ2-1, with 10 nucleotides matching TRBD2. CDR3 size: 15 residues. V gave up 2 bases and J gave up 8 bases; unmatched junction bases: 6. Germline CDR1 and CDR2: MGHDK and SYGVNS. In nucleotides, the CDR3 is TGTGCCAGCAGTGAACAAGCGGGGGGGCTCGATGAGCAGTTCTTC. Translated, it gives CASSEQAGGLDEQFF.